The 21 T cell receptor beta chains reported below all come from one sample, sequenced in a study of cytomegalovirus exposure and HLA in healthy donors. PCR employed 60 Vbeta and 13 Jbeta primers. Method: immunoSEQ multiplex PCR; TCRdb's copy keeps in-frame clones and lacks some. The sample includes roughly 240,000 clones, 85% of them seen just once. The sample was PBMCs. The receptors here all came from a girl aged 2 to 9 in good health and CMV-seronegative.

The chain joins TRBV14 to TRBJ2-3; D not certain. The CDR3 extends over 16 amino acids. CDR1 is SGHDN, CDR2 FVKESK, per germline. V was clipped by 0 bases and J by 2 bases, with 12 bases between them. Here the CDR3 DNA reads TGTGCCAGCAGCCAAGATGACTCGCGGAACACAGATACGCAGTATTTT. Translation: CASSQDDSRNTDTQYF.

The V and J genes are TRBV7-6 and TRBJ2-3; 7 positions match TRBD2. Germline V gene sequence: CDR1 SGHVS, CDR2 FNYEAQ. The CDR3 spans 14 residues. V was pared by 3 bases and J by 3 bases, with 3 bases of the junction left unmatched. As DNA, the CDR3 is TGTGCCAGCAGCTTCAGACTAGCAACAGATACGCAGTATTTT. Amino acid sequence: CASSFRLATDTQYF. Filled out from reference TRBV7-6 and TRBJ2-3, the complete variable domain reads GAGVSQSPRYKVTKRGQDVALRCDPISGHVSLYWYRQALGQGPEFLTYFNYEAQQDKSGLPNDRFSAERPEGSISTLTIQRTEQRDSAMYRCASSFRLATDTQYFGPGTRLTVL.

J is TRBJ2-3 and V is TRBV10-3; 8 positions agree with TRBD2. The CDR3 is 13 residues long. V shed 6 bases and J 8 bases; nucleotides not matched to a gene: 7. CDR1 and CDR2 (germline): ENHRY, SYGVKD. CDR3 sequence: CAIRGLEAGTQYF. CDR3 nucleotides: TGTGCCATCAGGGGACTAGAGGCTGGTACGCAGTATTTT.

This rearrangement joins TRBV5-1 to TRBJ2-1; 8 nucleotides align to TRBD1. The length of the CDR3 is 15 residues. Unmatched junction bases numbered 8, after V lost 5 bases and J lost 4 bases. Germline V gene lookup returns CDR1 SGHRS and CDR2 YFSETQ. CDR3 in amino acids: CASRATGVFYNEQFF. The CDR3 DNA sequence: TGCGCCAGCAGGGCGACAGGGGTCTTTTACAATGAGCAGTTCTTC.

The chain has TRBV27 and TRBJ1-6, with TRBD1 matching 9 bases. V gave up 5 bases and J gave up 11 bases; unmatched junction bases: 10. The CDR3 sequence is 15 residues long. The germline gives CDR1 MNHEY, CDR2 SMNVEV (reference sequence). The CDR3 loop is CASSDTGTGSAPLHF. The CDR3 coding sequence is TGTGCCAGCAGTGATACCGGGACAGGGTCCGCACCCCTCCACTTT.

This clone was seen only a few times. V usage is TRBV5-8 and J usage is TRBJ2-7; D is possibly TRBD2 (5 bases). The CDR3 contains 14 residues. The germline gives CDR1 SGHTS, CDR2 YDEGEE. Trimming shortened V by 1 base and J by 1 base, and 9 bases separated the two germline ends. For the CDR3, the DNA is TGTGCCAGCAGCTTGTTACGGGATTCCTACGAGCAGTACTTC. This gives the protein CASSLLRDSYEQYF.

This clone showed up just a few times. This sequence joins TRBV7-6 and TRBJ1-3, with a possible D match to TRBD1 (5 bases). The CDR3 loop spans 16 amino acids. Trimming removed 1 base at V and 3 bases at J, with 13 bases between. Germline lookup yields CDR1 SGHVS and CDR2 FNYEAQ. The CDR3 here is CASSLVPGQGGNTIYF. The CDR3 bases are TGTGCCAGCAGCTTAGTACCAGGGCAGGGTGGAAACACCATATATTTT.

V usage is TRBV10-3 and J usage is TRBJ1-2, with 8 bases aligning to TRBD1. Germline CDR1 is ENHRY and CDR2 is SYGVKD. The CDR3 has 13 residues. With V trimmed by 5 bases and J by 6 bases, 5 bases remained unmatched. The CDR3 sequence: CAISLQGENGYTF. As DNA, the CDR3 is TGTGCCATCAGTCTACAGGGGGAAAATGGCTACACCTTC.

The CDR3: CASRESRNSGEQYF. CDR3 DNA sequence: TGCGCCAGCAGGGAGAGTCGCAACTCCGGGGAGCAGTACTTC. The chain couples TRBV5-1 to TRBJ2-5, with D possibly being TRBD2 (5 bases). The germline V gene has CDR1 SGHRS and CDR2 YFSETQ. This CDR3 is 14 amino acids long. V gave up 5 bases and J gave up 11 bases, with 22 bases separating them.

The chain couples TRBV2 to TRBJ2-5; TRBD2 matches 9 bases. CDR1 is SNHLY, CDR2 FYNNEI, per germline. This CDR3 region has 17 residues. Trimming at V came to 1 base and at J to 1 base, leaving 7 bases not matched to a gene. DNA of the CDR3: TGTGCCAGCAGTGAAGGGCCAGCGGGGGGTTCCCAAGAGACCCAGTACTTC. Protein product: CASSEGPAGGSQETQYF. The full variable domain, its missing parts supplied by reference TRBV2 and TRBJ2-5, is EPEVTQTPSHQVTQMGQEVILRCVPISNHLYFYWYRQILGQKVEFLVSFYNNEISEKSEIFDDQFSVERPDGSNFTLKIRSTKLEDSAMYFCASSEGPAGGSQETQYFGPGTRLLVL.

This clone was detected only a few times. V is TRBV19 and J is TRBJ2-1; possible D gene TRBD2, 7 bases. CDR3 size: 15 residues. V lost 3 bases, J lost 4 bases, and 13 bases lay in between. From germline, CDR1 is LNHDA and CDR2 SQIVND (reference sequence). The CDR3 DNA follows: TGTGCCAGTAGTATTAGGCGGGGGCTGTACAATGAGCAGTTCTTC. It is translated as CASSIRRGLYNEQFF.

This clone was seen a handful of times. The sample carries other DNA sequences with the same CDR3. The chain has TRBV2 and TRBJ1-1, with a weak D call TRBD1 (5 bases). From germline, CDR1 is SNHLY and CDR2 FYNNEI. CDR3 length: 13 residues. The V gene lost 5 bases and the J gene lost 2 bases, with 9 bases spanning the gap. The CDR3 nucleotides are TGTGCCAGCAGTAGGGGCGTTAACACTGAAGCTTTCTTT. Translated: CASSRGVNTEAFF.

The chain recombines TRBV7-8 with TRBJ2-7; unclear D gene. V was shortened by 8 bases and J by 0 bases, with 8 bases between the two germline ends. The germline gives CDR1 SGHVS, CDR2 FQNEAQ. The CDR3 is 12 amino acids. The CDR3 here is CASFDNSYEQYF. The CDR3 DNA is TGTGCCAGCTTCGACAACTCCTACGAGCAGTACTTC. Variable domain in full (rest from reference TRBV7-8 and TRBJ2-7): GAGVSQSPRYKVAKRGQDVALRCDPISGHVSLFWYQQALGQGPEFLTYFQNEAQLDKSGLPSDRFFAERPEGSVSTLKIQRTQQEDSAVYLCASFDNSYEQYFGPGTRLTVT.

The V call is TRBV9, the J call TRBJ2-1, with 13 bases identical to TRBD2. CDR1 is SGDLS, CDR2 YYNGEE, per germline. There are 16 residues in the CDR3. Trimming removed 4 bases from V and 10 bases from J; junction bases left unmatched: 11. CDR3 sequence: CASSTPGLAGSDEQFF. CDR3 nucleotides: TGTGCCAGCAGCACACCGGGACTAGCGGGATCAGACGAGCAGTTCTTC.

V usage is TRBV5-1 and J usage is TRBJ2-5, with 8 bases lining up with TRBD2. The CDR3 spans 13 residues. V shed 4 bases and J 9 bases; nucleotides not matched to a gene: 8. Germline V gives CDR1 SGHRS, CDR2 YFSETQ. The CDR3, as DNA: TGCGCCAGCAGCCTCCCCGGGGGGGCGTCCCAGTACTTC. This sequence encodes CASSLPGGASQYF.

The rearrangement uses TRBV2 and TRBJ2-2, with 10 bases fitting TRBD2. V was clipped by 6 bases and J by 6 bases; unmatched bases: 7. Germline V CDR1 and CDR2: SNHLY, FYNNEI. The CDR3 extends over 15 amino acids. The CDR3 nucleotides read TGTGCCAGCAGGGCCGGTCTAGCGGGAGCCGGGGAGCTGTTTTTT. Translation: CASRAGLAGAGELFF.

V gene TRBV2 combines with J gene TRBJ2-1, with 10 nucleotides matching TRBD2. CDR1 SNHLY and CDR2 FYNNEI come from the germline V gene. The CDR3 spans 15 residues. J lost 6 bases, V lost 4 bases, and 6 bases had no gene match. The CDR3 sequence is CASSASGRVSNEQFF. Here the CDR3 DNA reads TGTGCCAGCAGTGCGAGCGGGAGGGTAAGCAATGAGCAGTTCTTC.

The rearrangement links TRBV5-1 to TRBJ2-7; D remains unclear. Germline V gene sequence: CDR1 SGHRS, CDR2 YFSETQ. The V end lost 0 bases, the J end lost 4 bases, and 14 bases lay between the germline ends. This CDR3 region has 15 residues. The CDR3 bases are TGCGCCAGCAGCTTGGGCGGTGACTTTATTTACGAGCAGTACTTC. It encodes CASSLGGDFIYEQYF.

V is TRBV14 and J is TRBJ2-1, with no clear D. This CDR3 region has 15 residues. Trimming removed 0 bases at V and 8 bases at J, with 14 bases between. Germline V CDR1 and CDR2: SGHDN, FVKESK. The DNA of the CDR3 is TGTGCCAGCAGCCAAGATCGGTTTGGAGACGATGAGCAGTTCTTC. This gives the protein CASSQDRFGDDEQFF.

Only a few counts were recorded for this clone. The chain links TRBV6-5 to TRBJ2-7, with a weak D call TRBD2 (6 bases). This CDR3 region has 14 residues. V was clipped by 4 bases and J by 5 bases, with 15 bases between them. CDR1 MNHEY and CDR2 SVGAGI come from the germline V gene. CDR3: CASSSTGVGNEQYF. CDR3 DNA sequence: TGTGCCAGCAGTTCGACGGGAGTCGGCAACGAGCAGTACTTC.

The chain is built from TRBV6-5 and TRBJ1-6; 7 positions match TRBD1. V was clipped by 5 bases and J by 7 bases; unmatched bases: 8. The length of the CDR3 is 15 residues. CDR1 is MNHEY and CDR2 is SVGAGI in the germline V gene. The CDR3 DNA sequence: TGTGCCAGCAGTCGCGGGACAGTGGTAAATTCACCCCTCCACTTT. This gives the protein CASSRGTVVNSPLHF.